This T cell receptor (beta chain) was found in a study of shared clonotypes between healthy human individuals (TCRdb year 2020). Regarding the research as a whole: The cohort comprised a couple of women and a few men aged 18 to 49 years. For each donor, CD4 naive and CD4 memory were each given three plates, CD8 naive was given two plates, and CD8 memory was given one plate. To estimate repertoire size and how much clonotypes are shared between individuals, the study performed deep sequencing of blood TCR repertoires from five healthy adults. To increase sequencing depth and limit assay-specific biases, different laboratories used diverse techniques to prepare libraries and sequence TCR repertoires. Leukapheresis yielded between about 0.85 and 9.5 billion PBMCs per donor.

TCR CDR3 regions were amplified from genomic DNA by multiplex PCR using the deep immunoSEQ assay. For each cell subset, the extracted genomic DNA was distributed evenly across all wells of several immunoSEQ 96-well plates, and each plate served as one replicate. Each replicate PCR for sorted subsets received around 0.2 ug genomic DNA, equal to tens of thousands of T cell genomes. Purified libraries were measured with a Qubit 3.0 fluorometer, size-checked on a Bioanalyzer 2100, and measured again with the KAPA Library Quantification kit. Every immunoSEQ 96-well plate was sequenced on a dedicated single-read 150-cycle Illumina NextSeq 550 flow cell. The published analysis was carried out like this. Because the immunoSEQ output held only junctional sequences and lacked quality scores, the filtering could not match the filtering applied to full-length reads. To assign V/J genes and CDR3, sequences were annotated using PyIR, a Python wrapper for IgBLAST v1.9, with IMGT germline references. Reads were filtered out if the reads had weak V/J assignments (E-value above 1e-6), no CDR3, stop codons, out-of-frame junctions, or ambiguous translated residues. V3J clonotypes were defined as sequences sharing an identical inferred V gene, J gene, and CDR3 amino acid sequence. Percentage overlap between repertoires was computed as shared unique clonotypes divided by the size of the smaller repertoire. RTK rarefaction, the Chao1 estimator, and Recon v2.1 estimates of unobserved clonotypes were used to assess repertoire richness. Generation probabilities were computed with OLGA for all TCRbeta clonotypes obtained by the gDNA method from a few donors. Drawn from immuneACCESS, this table holds only the in-frame rearrangements with V and J called that TCRdb kept. Clones are partly lost; checked studies trace under half to an unresolved V gene and leave the rest unexplained. The V and J calls and clone size were taken over from that table, and D and trimming were inferred from the DNA. In this sample the table shows millions of clones, about 92% of which occur a single time. The ten largest clones add up to roughly 0.14% of the sample.

The CDR3 runs 13 amino acids, cysteine and phenylalanine included. Kept here is only the CDR3 DNA, which spans 39 bases and is read in frame from base 1. The CDR1 and CDR2 encoded by the germline V gene (reference sequence) are GTSNPN and SVGIG. Trimming removed 3 bases from V and 7 bases from J, leaving 10 bases between the germline ends. Turning to this clone: Its antigen is unknown. No much larger clone exists at a distance of one base, and base qualities are not known. Different DNA sequences within this sample yield the same CDR3.

General conclusions and limits of the study: Incomplete sequencing was indicated by rarefaction of sorted-subset datasets, despite the large sequencing depth. Only blood was sampled, and tissue TCR repertoires likely differ from those in blood. Pairwise subsampling led to the expectation that sequencing depth would affect the degree of clonotype sharing among donors. Naive subsets generally had larger estimated clonotype richness than memory subsets. The genetic and exposure-history diversity represented was limited by the small number of donors. Across several donors, approximately 5% of naive CD4, approximately 3.6% of naive CD8, about 2.3% of memory CD4, and roughly 0.41% of memory CD8 clonotypes were shared. Clonotypes shared by all four sorted-subset donors showed higher generation probabilities than non-shared clonotypes.

Healthy HIV-negative adults with no recently reported acute infections or vaccinations were included as donors. All donors were Caucasian adults living in Nashville, Tennessee, USA. CD4+ T cells were enriched through magnetic negative selection, after which naive cells were positively selected on CD45RA and the remaining negative fraction served as the memory subset. Blood was collected by leukapheresis, and PBMCs were isolated by Ficoll-Histopaque density gradient centrifugation and then cryopreserved in liquid nitrogen vapor phase. Purity and quantity of every magnetically sorted T cell population were checked by analytical flow cytometry. Genomic DNA was isolated from every sorted fraction and measured by UV absorbance on a Nanodrop 2000c.

Sequenced sample: naive CD4+ T cells sorted from blood. The cell subset or site label, read with the paper, signifies: CD45RA+ positively selected. This sequence uses TRBV30 and TRBJ1-6, and possibly TRBD1, on 6 matching bases. This sequence was found in a man aged 18 to 29 in good health. The CDR3 protein: CAWRGQGNSPLHF. The nucleotide sequence reads as follows: TGTGCCTGGAGGGGGCAGGGGAATTCACCCCTCCACTTT.